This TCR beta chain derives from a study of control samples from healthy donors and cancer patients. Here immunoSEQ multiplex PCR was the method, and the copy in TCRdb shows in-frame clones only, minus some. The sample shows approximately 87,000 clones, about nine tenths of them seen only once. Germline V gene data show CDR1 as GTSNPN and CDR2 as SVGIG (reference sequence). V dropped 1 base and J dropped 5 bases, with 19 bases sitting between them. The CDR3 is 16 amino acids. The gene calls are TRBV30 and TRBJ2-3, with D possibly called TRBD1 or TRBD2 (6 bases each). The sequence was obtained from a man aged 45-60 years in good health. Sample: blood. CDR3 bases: TGTGCCTGGAGTGGGGGTAGCACGGGGGCTAGAGATACGCAGTATTTT. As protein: CAWSGGSTGARDTQYF.